This is a list of T cell receptor beta chains from one sample in a study of CD8 T cells in ankylosing spondylitis. One entry per CDR3 protein, called by TCRdb with MiXCR from the 5' RACE reads. The sample contains 200,000 to 250,000 distinct CDR3 sequences, roughly 10% of which appear only once. What was sequenced was blood, either unsorted or a sorted T cell fraction (not recorded which). The receptors were sampled from a male donor with ankylosing spondylitis or in good health (not recorded which). The CDR3 runs from the conserved cysteine through the conserved F or W. A D gene is named only where the DNA matches it firmly. Some rows have no size entry. The others give once, few or many, or a class for an expanded clone.

TRBV7-7	TRBJ2-5	-	-	TGTGCCAGCAGCCCTGTCGGAGGCACCGGAGAGACCCAGTACTTC	CASSPVGGTGETQYF
TRBV5-6	TRBJ2-7	TRBD1	many	TGTGCCAGCAGCTTTTTGGGACAGACAATTCGGGAGCAGTACTTC	CASSFLGQTIREQYF
TRBV5-1	TRBJ2-7	TRBD1	many	TGCGCCAGCAGACGGAATTGGGACAGGGCCTACGAGCAGTACTTC	CASRRNWDRAYEQYF
TRBV5-1	TRBJ2-3	-	many	TGCGCCAGCAGCCCCGCCGGGGTCGGGGTAACAGATACGCAGTATTTT	CASSPAGVGVTDTQYF
TRBV25-1	TRBJ2-1	TRBD1	once	TGTGCCAGCAGTGGGGGAACAGGGGTTGATGAGCAATTCTTC	CASSGGTGVDEQFF
TRBV21-1	TRBJ1-2	-	few	TGTGCCAGCAGCAAAGAAATCGGGACAGGGAGTTATTTCTTCTATGGCTACACCTTC	CASSKEIGTGSYFFYGYTF
TRBV9	TRBJ1-1	-	many	TGTGCCAGCAGCCCCCATAGTTCTGCTATGAACACTGAAGCTTTCTTT	CASSPHSSAMNTEAFF
TRBV12-3/TRBV12-4	TRBJ1-2	-	many	TGTGCCAGCAGTTTAGCTGAGGGCATCTATGGCTACACCTTC	CASSLAEGIYGYTF
TRBV6-1	TRBJ2-1	TRBD2	few	TGTGCCAGCAGACGAACGAGCGGGAGTGGCTACAATGAGCAGTTCTTC	CASRRTSGSGYNEQFF
TRBV15	TRBJ2-1	-	many	TGTGCCACCAGCAGAGTTGAGGCGGGAATCAATGAGCAGTTCTTC	CATSRVEAGINEQFF
TRBV20-1	TRBJ2-2	TRBD2	many	TGCAGTGCAGCACCTACCCCCGGGAGGCTAGCCACCGGGGAGCTGTTTTTT	CSAAPTPGRLATGELFF